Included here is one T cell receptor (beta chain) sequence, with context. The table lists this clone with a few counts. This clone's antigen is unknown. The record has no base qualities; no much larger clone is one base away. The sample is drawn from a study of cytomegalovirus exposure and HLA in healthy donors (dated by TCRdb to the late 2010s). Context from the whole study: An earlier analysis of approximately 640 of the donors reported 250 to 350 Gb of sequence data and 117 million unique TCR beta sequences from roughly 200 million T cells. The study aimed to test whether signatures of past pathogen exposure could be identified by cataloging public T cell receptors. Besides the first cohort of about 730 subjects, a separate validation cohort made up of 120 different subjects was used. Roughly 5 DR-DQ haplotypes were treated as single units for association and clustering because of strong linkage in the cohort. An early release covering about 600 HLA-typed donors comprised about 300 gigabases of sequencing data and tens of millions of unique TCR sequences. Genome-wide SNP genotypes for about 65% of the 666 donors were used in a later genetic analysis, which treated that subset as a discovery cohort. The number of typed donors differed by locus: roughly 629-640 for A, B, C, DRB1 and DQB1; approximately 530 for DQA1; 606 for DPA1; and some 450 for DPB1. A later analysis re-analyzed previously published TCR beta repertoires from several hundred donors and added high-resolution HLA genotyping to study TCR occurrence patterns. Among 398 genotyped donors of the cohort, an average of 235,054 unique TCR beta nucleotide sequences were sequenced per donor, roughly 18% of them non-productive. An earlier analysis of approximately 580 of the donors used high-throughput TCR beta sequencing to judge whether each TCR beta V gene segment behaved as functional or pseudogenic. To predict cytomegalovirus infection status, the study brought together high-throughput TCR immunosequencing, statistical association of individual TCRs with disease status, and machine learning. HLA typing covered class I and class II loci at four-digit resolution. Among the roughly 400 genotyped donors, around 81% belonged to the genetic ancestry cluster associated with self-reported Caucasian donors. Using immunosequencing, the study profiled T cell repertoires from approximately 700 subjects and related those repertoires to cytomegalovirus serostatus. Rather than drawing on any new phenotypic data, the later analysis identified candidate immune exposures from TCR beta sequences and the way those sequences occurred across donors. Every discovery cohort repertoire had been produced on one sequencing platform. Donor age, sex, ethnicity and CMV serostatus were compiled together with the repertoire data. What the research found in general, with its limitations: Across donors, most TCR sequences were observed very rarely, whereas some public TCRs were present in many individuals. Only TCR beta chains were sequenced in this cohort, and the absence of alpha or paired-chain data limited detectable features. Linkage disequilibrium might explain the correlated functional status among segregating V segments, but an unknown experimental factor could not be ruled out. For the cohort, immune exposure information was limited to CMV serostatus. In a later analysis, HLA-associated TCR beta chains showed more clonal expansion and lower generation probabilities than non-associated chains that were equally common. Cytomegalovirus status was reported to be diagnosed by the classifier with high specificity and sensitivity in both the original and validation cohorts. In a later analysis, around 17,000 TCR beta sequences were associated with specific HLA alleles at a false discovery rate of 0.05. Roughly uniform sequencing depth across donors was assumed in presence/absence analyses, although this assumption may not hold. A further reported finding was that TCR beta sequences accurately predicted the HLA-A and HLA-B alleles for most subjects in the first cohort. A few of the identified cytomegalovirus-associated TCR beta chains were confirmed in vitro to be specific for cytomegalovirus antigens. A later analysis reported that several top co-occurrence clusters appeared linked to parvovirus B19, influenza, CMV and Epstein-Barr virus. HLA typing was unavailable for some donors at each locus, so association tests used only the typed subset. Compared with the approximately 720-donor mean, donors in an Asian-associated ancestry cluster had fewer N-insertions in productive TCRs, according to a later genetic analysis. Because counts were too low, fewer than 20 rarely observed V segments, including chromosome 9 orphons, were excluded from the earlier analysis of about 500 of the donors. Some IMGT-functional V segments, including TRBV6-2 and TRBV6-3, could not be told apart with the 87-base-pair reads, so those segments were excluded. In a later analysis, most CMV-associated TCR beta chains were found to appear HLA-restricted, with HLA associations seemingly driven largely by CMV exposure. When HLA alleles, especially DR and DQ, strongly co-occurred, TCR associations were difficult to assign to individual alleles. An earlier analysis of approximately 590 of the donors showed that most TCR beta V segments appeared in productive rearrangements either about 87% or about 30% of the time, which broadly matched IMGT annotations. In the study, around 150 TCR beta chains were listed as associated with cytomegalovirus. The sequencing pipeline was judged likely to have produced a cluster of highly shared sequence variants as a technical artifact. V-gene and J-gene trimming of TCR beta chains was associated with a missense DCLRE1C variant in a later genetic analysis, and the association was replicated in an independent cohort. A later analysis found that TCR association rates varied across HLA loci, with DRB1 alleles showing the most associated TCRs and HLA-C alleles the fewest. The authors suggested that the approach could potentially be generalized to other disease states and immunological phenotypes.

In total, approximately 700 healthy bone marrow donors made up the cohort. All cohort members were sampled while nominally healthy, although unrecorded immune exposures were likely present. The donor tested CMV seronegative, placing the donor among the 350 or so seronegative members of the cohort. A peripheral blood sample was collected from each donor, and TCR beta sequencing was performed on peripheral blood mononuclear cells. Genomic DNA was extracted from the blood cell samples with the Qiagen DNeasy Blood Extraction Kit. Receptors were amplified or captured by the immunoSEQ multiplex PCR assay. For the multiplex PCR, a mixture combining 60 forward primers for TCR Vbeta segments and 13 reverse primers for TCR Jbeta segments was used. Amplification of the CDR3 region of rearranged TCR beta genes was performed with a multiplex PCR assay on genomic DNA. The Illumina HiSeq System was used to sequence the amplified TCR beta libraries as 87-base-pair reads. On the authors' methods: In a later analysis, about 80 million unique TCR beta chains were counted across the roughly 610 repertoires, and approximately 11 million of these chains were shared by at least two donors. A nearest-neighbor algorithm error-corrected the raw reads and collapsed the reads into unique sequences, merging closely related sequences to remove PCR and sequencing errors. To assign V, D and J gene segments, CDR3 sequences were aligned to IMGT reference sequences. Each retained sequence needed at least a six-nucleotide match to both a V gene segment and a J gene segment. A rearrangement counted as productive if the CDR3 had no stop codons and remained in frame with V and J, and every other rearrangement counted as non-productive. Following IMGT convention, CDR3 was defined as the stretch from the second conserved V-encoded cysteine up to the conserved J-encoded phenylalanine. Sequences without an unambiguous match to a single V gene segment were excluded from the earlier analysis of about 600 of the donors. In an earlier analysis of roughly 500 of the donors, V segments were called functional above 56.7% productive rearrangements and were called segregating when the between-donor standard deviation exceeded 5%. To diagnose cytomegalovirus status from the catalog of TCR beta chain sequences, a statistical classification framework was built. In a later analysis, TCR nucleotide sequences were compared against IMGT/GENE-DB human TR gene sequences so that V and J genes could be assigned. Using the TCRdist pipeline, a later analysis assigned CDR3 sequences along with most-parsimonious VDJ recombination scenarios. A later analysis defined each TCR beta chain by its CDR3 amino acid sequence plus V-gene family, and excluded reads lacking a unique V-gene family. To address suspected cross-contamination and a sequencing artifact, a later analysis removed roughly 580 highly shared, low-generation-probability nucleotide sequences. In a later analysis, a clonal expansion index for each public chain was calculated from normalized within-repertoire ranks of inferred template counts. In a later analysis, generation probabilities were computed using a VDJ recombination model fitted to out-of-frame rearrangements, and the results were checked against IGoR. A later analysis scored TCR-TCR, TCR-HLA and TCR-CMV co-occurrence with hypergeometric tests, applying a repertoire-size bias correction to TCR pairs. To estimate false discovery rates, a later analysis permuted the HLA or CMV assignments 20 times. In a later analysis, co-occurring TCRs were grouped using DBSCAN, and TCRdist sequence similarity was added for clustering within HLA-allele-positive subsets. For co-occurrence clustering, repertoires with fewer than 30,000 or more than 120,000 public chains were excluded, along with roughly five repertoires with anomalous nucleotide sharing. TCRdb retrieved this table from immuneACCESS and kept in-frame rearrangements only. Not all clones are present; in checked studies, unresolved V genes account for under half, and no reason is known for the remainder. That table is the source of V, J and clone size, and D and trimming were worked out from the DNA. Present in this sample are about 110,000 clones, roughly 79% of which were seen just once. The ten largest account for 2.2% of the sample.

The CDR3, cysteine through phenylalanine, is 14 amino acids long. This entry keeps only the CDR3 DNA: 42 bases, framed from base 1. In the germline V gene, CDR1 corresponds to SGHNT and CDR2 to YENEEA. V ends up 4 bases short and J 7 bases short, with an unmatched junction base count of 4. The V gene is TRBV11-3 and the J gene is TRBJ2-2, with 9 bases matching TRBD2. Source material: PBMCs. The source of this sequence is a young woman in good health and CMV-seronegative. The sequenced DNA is TGTGCCAGCAGCTCCGGACTAGCGAGCGGGGAGCTGTTTTTT. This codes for CASSSGLASGELFF.